This is a list of T cell receptor beta chains from one sample in a study of PD-L1 blockade in urothelial cancer. The method was immunoSEQ multiplex PCR; TCRdb's version includes in-frame clones alone and lacks a portion of them. The table has some 51,000 clones, approximately 86% seen once. The sample in question was PBMCs, obtained around atezolizumab (anti-PD-L1) treatment. These receptors were obtained from a man aged 55 to 69 with urothelial cancer. The CDR3 runs from the conserved cysteine through the conserved F or W.

TRBV7-2,TRBJ2-7,CASSLVVAGGGGEQYF
TRBV29-1,TRBJ1-4,CSVEGGSTGLNEKLFF
TRBV19,TRBJ2-5,CASSITPPTGETQYF
TRBV6-5,TRBJ1-6,CASSYQGTYNSPLHF
TRBV5-4,TRBJ2-3,CASSLDRGYTDTQYF
TRBV18,TRBJ1-4,CASSPPVGDTDEKLFF
TRBV7-3,TRBJ2-1,CASSPDRVHNEQFF
TRBV29-1,TRBJ1-1,CSGGADGGAEAFF
TRBV18,TRBJ1-5,CASSPPGMSNQPQHF
TRBV5-1,TRBJ2-5,CASSFGGGLQETQYF
TRBV12-5,TRBJ2-7,CASGTDREVYEQYF
TRBV18,TRBJ1-1,CASLKGAAMNTEAFF
TRBV7-8,TRBJ2-7,CASSRRLNYEQYF
TRBV19,TRBJ2-3,CASSIVGRGSDTQYF
TRBV28,TRBJ2-7,CASSPDRAPYYEQYF
TRBV4-2,TRBJ2-7,CASSQAPTGLVYEQYF
TRBV9,TRBJ2-5,CASSVDMGGPGETQYF
TRBV28,TRBJ1-4,CASRKEDPGNEKLFF
TRBV6-1,TRBJ1-6,CASSERWRSGSPLHF
TRBV27,TRBJ1-5,CASSQGAHSNQPQHF
TRBV7-3,TRBJ2-1,CASSSGTSGRNEQFF
TRBV9,TRBJ1-1,CASSVALHTEAFF
TRBV5-1,TRBJ2-7,CASQRGPEYEQYF
TRBV5-5,TRBJ1-2,CASSLGTRGDGYTF
TRBV19,TRBJ2-7,CASSIAGTTLGTVYEQYF
TRBV7-8,TRBJ2-2,CASSKVRDRYTGELFF
TRBV28,TRBJ1-3,CASSLMGLSPGNTIYF
TRBV7-8,TRBJ1-5,CASSRGQANQPQHF
TRBV5-5,TRBJ1-6,CASSLTVANSPLHF
TRBV19,TRBJ1-3,CASSRLDTIYF
TRBV11-3,TRBJ1-2,CASSSQPGTAYGYTF
TRBV9,TRBJ1-1,CASSIQGWTEAFF
TRBV19,TRBJ1-3,CASPSGSGNTIYF
TRBV27,TRBJ1-5,CASSFSLLSNQPQHF
TRBV28,TRBJ2-1,CASSPPGTVNEQFF
TRBV7-2,TRBJ2-3,CASSLLRTGEDTQYF
TRBV25-1,TRBJ2-2,CASSKTGVYTGELFF
TRBV5-1,TRBJ2-7,CASQDSNYEQYF
TRBV9,TRBJ2-7,CASSVEGGTSYEQYF
TRBV6-1,TRBJ1-2,CASSEARGSWYGYTF
TRBV2,TRBJ1-5,CASSEWRQNNQPQHF
TRBV7-9,TRBJ2-7,CASSREETYEQYF
TRBV5-1,TRBJ1-4,CASSQDSNNEKLFF
TRBV29-1,TRBJ1-1,CSGVGQLNTEAFF
TRBV9,TRBJ1-1,CASSVDRVMNTEAFF
TRBV2,TRBJ2-5,CASNQRGARETQYF
TRBV10-3,TRBJ2-3,CATWTGSSTDTQYF
TRBV7-9,TRBJ2-7,CASSTQIQGYEQYF
TRBV19,TRBJ2-5,CASSMGQGQTQYF
TRBV19,TRBJ2-1,CASSIWREGTGEQFF
TRBV28,TRBJ2-3,CASSRDWDPSTDTQYF
TRBV18,TRBJ2-3,CASSPGTGPWADTQYF
TRBV6-5,TRBJ2-2,CASGAGGVNTGELFF
TRBV19,TRBJ1-5,CASSYRGLGKPQHF